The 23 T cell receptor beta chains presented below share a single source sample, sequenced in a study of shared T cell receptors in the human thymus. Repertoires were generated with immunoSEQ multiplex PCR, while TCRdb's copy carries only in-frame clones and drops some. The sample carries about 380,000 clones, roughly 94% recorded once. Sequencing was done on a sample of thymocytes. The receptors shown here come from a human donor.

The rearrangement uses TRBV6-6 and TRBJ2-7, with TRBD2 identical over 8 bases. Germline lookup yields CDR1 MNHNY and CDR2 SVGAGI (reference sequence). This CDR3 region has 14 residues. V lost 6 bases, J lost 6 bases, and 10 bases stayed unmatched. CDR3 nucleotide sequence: TGTGCCAGCAGGCCGGGACTAGGGCCGCTCGAGCAGTACTTC. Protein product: CASRPGLGPLEQYF.

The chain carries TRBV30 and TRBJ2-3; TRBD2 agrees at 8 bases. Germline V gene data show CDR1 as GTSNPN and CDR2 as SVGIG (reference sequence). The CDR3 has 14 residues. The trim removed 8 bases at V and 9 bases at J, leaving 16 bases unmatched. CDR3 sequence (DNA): TGTGCCAGCGCCCTCCCAGCGGGAGTGGCGACGCAGTATTTT. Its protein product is CASALPAGVATQYF.

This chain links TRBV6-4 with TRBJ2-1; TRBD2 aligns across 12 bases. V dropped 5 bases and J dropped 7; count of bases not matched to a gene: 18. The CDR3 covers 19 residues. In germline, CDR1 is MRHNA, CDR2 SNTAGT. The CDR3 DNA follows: TGTGCCAGCAGTCCCTTCTTCAAGCTAGCGGGAGGGCCTAGGAATGAGCAGTTCTTC. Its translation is CASSPFFKLAGGPRNEQFF.

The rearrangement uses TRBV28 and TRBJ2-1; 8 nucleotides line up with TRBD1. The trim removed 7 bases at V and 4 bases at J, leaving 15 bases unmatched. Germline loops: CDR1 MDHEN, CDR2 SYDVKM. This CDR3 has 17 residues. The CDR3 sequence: CASNHLTSDRVYNEQFF. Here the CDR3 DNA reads TGTGCCAGCAACCATCTCACCTCGGACAGGGTGTACAATGAGCAGTTCTTC.

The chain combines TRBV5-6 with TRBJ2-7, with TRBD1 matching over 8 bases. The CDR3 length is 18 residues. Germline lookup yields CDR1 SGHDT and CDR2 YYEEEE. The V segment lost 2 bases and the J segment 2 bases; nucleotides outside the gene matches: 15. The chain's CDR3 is CASSFKSLLRQGTYEQYF. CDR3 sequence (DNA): TGTGCCAGCAGCTTCAAATCGTTACTGCGACAGGGGACCTACGAGCAGTACTTC.

The CDR3 region is CASSDEGHGPQHF. The DNA for the CDR3 is TGTGCCAGCAGTGACGAGGGGCACGGGCCCCAGCATTTT. The chain uses TRBV6-1 and TRBJ1-5; TRBD1 might be the D (5 bases). CDR1 is MNHNS, CDR2 SASEGT, per germline. Trimming left V 3 bases short and J 9 bases short, with 12 bases between. This CDR3 has 13 residues.

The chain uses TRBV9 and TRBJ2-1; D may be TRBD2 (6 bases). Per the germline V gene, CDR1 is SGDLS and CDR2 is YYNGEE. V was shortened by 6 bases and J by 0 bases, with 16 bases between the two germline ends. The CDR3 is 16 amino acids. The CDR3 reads CASTLGASASYNEQFF. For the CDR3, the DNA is TGTGCCAGCACCTTAGGGGCTAGCGCCTCCTACAATGAGCAGTTCTTC.

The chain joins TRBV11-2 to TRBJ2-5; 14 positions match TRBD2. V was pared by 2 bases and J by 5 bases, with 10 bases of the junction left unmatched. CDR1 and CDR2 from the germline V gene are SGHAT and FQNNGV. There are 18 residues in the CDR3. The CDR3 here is CASSLRGGLAGERETQYF. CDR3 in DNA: TGTGCCAGCAGCTTAAGGGGGGGACTAGCGGGAGAAAGGGAGACCCAGTACTTC. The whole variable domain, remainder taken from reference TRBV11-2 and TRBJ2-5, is EAGVAQSPRYKIIEKRQSVAFWCNPISGHATLYWYQQILGQGPKLLIQFQNNGVVDDSQLPKDRFSAERLKGVDSTLKIQPAKLEDSAVYLCASSLRGGLAGERETQYFGPGTRLLVL.

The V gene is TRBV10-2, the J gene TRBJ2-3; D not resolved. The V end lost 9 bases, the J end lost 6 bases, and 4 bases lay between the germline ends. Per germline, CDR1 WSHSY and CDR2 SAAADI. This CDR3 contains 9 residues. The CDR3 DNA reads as TGCGCCAGAGGGGATACGCAGTATTTT. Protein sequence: CARGDTQYF.

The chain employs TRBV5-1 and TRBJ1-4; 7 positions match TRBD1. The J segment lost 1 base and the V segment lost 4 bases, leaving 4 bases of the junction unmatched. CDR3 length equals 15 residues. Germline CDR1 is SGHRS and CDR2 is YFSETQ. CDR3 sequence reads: CASSPQGGTNEKLFF. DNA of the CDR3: TGCGCCAGCAGCCCCCAGGGGGGAACTAATGAAAAACTGTTTTTT.

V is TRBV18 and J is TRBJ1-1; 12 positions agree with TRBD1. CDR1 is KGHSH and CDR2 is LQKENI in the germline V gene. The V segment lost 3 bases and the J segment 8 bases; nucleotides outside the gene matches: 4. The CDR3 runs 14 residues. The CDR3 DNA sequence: TGTGCCAGCTCACCGGGACAGGGGGCGCGGGAAGCTTTCTTT. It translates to CASSPGQGAREAFF.

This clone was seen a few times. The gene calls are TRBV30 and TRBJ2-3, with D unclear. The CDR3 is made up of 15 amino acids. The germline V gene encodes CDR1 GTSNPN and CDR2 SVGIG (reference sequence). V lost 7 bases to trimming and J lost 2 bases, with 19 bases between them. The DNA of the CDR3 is TGTGCCTCCCTGGATTTAGGCAACCTCACAGATACGCAGTATTTT. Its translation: CASLDLGNLTDTQYF.

Written as DNA, the CDR3 is TGCGCCAGCAGCCCAGCAGGACCCTATGGCTACACCTTC. Encoded protein: CASSPAGPYGYTF. The chain carries TRBV4-3 and TRBJ1-2; D is unclear. CDR1 and CDR2 from the germline V gene are LGHNA and YSLEER. V lost 4 bases to trimming and J lost 4 bases, with 10 bases between them. This CDR3 has 13 residues.

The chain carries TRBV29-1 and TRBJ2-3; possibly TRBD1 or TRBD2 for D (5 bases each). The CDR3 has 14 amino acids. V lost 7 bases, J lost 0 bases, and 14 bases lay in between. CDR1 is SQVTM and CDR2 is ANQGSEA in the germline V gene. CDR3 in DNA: TGCAGCGCCTTGGGAAGGGACAGCACAGATACGCAGTATTTT. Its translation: CSALGRDSTDTQYF.

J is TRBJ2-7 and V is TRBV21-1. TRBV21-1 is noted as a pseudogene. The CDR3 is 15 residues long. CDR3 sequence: CASIEEWTPTYEQYF. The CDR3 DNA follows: TGTGCCAGCATCGAGGAGTGGACGCCTACCTACGAGCAGTACTTC.

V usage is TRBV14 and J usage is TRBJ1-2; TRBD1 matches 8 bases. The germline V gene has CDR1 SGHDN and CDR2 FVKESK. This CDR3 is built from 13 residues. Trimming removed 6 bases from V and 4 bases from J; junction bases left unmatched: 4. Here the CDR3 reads CASSRDRTYGYTF. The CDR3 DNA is TGTGCCAGCAGTCGGGACAGGACCTATGGCTACACCTTC.

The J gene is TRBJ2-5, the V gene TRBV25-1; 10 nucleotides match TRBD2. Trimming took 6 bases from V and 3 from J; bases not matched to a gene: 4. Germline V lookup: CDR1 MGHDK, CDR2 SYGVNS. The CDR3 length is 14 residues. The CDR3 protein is CASSPSGREETQYF. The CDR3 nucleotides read TGTGCCAGCAGCCCGAGCGGGAGGGAAGAGACCCAGTACTTC.

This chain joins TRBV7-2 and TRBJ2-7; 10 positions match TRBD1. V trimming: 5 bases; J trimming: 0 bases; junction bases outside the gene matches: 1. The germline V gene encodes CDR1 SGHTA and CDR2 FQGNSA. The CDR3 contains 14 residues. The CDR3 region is CASSRDRGSYEQYF. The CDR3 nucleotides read TGTGCCAGCAGCCGGGACAGGGGCTCCTACGAGCAGTACTTC.

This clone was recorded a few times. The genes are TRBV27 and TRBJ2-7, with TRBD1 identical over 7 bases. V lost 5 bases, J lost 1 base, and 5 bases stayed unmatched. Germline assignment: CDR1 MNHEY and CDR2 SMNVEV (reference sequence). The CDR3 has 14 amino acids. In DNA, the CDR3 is TGTGCCAGCAGTCCTCAGACAGGGTCCTACGAGCAGTACTTC. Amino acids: CASSPQTGSYEQYF.

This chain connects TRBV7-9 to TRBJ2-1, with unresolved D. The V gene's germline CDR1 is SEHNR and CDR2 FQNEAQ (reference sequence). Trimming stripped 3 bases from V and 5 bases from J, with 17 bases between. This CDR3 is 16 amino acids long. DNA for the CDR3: TGTGCCAGCAGCTTCGACCCCCGAGGCCATCACAATGAGCAGTTCTTC. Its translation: CASSFDPRGHHNEQFF.

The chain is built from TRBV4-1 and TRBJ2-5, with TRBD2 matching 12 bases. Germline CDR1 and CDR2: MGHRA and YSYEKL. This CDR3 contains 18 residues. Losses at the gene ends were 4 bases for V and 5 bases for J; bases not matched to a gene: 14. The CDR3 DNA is TGCGCCAGCAGCCGCGAGGAGAATGGACTAGCGGGATCCGAGACCCAGTACTTC. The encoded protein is CASSREENGLAGSETQYF.

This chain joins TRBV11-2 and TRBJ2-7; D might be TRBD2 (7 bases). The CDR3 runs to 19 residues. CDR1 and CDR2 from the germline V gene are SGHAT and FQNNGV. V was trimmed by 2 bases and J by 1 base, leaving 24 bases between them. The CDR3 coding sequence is TGTGCCAGCAGCTTAATTGCCGGGAGACGGGGGAGGGGGTCCTACGAGCAGTACTTC. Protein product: CASSLIAGRRGRGSYEQYF.

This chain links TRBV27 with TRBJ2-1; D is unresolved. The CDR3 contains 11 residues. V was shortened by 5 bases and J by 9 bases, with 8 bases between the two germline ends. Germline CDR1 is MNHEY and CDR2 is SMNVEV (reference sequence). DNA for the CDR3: TGTGCCAGCAGTACGGAGCTTGAGCAGTTCTTC. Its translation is CASSTELEQFF.